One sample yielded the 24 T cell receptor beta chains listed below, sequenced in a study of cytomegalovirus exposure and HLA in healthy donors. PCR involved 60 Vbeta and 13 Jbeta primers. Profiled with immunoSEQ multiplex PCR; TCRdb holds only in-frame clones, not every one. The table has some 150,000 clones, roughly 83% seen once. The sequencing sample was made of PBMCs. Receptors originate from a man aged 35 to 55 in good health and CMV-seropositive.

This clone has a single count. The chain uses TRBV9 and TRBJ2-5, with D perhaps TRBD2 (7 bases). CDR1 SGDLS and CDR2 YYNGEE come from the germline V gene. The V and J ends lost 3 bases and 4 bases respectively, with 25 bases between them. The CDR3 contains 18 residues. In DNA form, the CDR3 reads TGTGCCAGCAGCGGCCGCGAGGGGGGGCCTGCGTTTGGAGAGACCCAGTACTTC. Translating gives CASSGREGGPAFGETQYF.

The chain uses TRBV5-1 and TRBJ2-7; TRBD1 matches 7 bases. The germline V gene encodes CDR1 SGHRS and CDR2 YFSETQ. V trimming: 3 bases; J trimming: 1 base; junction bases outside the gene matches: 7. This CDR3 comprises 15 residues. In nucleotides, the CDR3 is TGCGCCAGCAGCTCAACAGGGGTGGTGTCCTACGAGCAGTACTTC. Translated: CASSSTGVVSYEQYF.

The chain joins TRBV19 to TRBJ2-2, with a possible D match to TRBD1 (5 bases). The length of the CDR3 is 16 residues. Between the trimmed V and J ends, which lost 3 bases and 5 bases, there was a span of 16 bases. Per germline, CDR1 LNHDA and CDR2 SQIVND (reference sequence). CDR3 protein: CASSIRQGYLTGELFF. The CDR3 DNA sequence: TGTGCCAGTAGTATCCGGCAGGGATATTTGACCGGGGAGCTGTTTTTT. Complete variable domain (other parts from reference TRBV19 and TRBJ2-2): DGGITQSPKYLFRKEGQNVTLSCEQNLNHDAMYWYRQDPGQGLRLIYYSQIVNDFQKGDIAEGYSVSREKKESFPLTVTSAQKNPTAFYLCASSIRQGYLTGELFFGEGSRLTVL.

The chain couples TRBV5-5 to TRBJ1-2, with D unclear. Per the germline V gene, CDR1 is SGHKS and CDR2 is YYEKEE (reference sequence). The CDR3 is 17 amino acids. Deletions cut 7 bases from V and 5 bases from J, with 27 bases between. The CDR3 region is CASHIKNRTVVSYGYTF. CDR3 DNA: TGTGCCAGCCACATAAAAAATAGAACAGTCGTATCGTATGGCTACACCTTC.

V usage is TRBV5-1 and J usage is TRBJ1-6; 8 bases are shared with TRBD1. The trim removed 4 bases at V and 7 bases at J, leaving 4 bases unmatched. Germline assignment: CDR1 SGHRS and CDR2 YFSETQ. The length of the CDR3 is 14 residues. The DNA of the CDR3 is TGCGCCAGCAGCGGAACAGGGGGAAATTCACCCCTCCACTTT. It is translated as CASSGTGGNSPLHF.

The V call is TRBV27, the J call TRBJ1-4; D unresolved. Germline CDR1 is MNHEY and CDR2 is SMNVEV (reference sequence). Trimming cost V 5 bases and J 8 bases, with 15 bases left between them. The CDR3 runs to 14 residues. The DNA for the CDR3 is TGTGCCAGCAGTAGACGAGGATTCGGCGAAAAACTGTTTTTT. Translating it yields CASSRRGFGEKLFF. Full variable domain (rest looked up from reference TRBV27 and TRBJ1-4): EAQVTQNPRYLITVTGKKLTVTCSQNMNHEYMSWYRQDPGLGLRQIYYSMNVEVTDKGDVPEGYKVSRKEKRNFPLILESPSPNQTSLYFCASSRRGFGEKLFFGSGTQLSVL.

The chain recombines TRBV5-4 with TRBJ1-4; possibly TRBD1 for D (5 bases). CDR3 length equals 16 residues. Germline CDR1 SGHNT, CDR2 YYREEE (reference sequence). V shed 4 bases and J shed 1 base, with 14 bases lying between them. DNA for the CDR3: TGTGCCAGCAGCAACCCGCAGGGAGGAACTAATGAAAAACTGTTTTTT. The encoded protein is CASSNPQGGTNEKLFF.

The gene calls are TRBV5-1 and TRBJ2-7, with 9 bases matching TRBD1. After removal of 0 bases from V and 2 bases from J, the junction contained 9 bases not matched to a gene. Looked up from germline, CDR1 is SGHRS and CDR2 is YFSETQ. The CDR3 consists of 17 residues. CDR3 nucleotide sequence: TGCGCCAGCAGCTTGGGGGGACAGGGTTTGCAAACCTACGAGCAGTACTTC. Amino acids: CASSLGGQGLQTYEQYF.

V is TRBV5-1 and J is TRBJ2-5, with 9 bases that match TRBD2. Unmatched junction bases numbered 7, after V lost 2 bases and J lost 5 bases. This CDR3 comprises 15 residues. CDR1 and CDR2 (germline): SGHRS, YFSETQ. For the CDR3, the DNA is TGCGCCAGCAGCTTAATAGCGGGGGTTATGGAGACCCAGTACTTC. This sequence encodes CASSLIAGVMETQYF.

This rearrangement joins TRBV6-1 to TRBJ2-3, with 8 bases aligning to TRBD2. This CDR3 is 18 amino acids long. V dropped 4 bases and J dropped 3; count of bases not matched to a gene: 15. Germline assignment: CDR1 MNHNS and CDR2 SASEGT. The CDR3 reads CASSARLLAARGTDTQYF. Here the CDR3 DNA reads TGTGCCAGCAGTGCCCGATTACTAGCGGCTCGTGGAACAGATACGCAGTATTTT.

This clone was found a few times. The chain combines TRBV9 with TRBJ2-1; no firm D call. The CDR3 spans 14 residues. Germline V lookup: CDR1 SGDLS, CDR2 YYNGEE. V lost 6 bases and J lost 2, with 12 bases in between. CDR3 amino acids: CASNLGEAYNEQFF. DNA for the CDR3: TGTGCCAGCAACTTAGGAGAGGCCTACAATGAGCAGTTCTTC.

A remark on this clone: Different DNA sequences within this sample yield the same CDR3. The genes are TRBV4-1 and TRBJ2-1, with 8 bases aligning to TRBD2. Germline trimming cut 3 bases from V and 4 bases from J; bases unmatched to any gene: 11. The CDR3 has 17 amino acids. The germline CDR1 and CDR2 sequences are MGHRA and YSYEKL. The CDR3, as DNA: TGCGCCAGCAGCCAGGCCCGAGCGCGACTAGCGTACAATGAGCAGTTCTTC. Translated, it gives CASSQARARLAYNEQFF.

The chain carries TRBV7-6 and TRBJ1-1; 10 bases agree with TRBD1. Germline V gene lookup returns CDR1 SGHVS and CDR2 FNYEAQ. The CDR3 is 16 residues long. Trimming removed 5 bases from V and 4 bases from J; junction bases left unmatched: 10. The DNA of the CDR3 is TGTGCCAGCAGCAACCTCCGGGACAGGGGATCCACTGAAGCTTTCTTT. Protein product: CASSNLRDRGSTEAFF.

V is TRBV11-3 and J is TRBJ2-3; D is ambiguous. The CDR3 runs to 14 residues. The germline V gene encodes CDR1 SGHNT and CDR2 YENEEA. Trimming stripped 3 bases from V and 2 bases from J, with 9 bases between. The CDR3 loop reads CASSFESFTDTQYF. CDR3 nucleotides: TGTGCCAGCAGCTTCGAAAGCTTCACAGATACGCAGTATTTT.

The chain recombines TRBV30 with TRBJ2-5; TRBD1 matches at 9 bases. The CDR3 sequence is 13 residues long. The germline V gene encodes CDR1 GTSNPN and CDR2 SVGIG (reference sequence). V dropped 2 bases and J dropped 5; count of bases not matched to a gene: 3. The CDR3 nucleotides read TGTGCCTGGAGTCCGGGGACAGGGGAGACCCAGTACTTC. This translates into CAWSPGTGETQYF.

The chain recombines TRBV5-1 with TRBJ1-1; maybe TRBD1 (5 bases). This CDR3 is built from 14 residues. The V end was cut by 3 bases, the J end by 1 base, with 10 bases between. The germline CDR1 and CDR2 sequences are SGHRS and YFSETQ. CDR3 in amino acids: CASSWKGQNTEAFF. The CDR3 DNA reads TGCGCCAGCAGCTGGAAAGGACAGAACACTGAAGCTTTCTTT.

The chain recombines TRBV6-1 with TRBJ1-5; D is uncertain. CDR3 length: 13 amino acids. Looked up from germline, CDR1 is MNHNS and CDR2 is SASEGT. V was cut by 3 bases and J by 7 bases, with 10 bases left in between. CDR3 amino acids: CASSETAGQPQHF. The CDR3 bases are TGTGCCAGCAGTGAGACGGCCGGGCAGCCCCAGCATTTT.

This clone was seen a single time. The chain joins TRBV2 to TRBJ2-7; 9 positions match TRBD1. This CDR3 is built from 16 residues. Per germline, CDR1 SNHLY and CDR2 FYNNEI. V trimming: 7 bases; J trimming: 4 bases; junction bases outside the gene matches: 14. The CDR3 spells CASKEHLTGGGYEQYF. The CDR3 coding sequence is TGTGCCAGCAAAGAGCACCTCACAGGGGGCGGGTACGAGCAGTACTTC. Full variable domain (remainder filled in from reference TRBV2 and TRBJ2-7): EPEVTQTPSHQVTQMGQEVILRCVPISNHLYFYWYRQILGQKVEFLVSFYNNEISEKSEIFDDQFSVERPDGSNFTLKIRSTKLEDSAMYFCASKEHLTGGGYEQYFGPGTRLTVT.

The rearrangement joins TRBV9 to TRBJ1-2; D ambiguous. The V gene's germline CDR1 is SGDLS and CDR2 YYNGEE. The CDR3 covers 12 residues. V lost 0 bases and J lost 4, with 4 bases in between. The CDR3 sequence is CASSVDTYGYTF. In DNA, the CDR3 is TGTGCCAGCAGCGTAGACACCTATGGCTACACCTTC.

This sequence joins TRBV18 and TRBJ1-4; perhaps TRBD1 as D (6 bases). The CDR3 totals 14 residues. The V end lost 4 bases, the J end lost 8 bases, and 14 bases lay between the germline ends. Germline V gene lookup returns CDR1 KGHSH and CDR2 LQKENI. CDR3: CASSLSTGGEKLFF. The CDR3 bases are TGTGCCAGCTCACTCTCGACAGGCGGGGAAAAACTGTTTTTT.

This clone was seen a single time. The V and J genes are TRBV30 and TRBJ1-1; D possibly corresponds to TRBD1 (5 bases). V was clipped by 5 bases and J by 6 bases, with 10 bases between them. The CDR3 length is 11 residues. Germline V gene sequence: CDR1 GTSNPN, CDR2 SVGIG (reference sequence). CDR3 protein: CAWGGGAEAFF. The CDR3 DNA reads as TGTGCCTGGGGCGGGGGGGCTGAAGCTTTCTTT.

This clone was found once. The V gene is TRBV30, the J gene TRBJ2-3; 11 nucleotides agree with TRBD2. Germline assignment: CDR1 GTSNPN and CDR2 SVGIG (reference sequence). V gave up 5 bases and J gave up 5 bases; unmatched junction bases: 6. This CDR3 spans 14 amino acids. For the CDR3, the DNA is TGTGCCTGGGGGACTAGCGGAGAAGGAGATACGCAGTATTTT. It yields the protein CAWGTSGEGDTQYF.

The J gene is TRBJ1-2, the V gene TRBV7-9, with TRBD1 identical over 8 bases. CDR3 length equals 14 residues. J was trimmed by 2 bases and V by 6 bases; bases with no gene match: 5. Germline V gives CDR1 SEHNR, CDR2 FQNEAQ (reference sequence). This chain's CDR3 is CASRIGQGNYGYTF. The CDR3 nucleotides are TGTGCCAGCAGGATTGGACAGGGCAACTATGGCTACACCTTC.

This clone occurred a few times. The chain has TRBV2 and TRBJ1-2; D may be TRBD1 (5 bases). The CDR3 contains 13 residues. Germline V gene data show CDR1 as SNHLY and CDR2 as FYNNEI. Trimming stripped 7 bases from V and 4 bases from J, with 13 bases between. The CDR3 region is CASKRDLSYGYTF. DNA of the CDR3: TGTGCCAGCAAACGGGACTTATCCTATGGCTACACCTTC.